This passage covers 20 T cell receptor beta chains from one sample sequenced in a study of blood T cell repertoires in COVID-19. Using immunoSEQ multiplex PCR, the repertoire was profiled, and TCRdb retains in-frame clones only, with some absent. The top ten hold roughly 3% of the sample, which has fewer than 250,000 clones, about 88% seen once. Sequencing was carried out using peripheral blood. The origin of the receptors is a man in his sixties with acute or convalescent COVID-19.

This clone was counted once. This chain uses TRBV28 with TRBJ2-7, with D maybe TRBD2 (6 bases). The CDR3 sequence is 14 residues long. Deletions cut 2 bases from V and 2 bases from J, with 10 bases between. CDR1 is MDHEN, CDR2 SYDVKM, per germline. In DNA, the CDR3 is TGTGCCAGCAGTTTAGGGGACTCTACCTACGAGCAGTACTTC. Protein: CASSLGDSTYEQYF.

The CDR3 bases are TGTGCCAGCAGTTATTCTGGACAGGGGAGAGGCACTGAAGCTTTCTTT. Translation: CASSYSGQGRGTEAFF. The V and J genes are TRBV6-2 or TRBV6-3 and TRBJ1-1; 9 bases are a match to TRBD1. V was pared by 3 bases and J by 4 bases, with 9 bases of the junction left unmatched. There are 16 residues in the CDR3. Germline-derived CDR1 and CDR2 are MNHEY and SVGEGT.

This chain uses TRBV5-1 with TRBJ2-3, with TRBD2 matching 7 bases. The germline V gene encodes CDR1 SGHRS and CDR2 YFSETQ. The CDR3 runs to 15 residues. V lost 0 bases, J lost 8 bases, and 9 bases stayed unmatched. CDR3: CASSLVASGKITQYF. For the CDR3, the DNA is TGCGCCAGCAGCTTGGTGGCTAGCGGCAAAATTACGCAGTATTTT. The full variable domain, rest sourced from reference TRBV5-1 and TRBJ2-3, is KAGVTQTPRYLIKTRGQQVTLSCSPISGHRSVSWYQQTPGQGLQFLFEYFSETQRNKGNFPGRFSGRQFSNSRSEMNVSTLELGDSALYLCASSLVASGKITQYFGPGTRLTVL.

The CDR3 is CASSQTWGRSYEQYF. The CDR3 region has the DNA TGTGCCAGCAGTCAGACCTGGGGGCGCTCCTACGAGCAGTACTTC. The chain links TRBV7-9 to TRBJ2-7; perhaps TRBD1 as D (6 bases). Trimming cost V 6 bases and J 0 bases, with 15 bases left between them. In germline, CDR1 is SEHNR, CDR2 FQNEAQ (reference sequence). The CDR3 has 15 residues.

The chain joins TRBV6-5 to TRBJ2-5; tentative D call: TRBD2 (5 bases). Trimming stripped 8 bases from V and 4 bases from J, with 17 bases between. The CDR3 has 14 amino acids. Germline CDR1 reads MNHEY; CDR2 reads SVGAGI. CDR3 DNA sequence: TGTGCCAGCGCAAGGGCGGGTCGTGGAGAGACCCAGTACTTC. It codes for CASARAGRGETQYF.

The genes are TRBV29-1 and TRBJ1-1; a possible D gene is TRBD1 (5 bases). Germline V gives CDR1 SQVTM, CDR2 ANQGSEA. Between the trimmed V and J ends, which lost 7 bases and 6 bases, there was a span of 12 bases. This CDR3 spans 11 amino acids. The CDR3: CSAHAGAEAFF. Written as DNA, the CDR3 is TGCAGCGCACATGCGGGGGCTGAAGCTTTCTTT.

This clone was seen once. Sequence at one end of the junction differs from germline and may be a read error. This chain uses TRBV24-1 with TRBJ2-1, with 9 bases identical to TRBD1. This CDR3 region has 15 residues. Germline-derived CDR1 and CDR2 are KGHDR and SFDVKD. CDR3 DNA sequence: TGTGCTACCAGTGATCGGGACAGGGACTACAATGAGCAGTTCTTC. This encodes CATSDRDRDYNEQFF.

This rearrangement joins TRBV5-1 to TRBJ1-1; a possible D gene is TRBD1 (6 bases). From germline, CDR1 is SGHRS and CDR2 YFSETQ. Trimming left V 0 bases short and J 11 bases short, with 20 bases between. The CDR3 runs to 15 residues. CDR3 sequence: CASSLGITGPAEAFF. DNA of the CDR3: TGCGCCAGCAGCTTGGGTATCACAGGGCCGGCGGAGGCTTTCTTT.

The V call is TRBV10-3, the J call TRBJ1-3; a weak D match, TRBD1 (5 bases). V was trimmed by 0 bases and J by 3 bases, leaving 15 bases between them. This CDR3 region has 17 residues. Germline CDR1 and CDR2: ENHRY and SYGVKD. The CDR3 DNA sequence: TGTGCCATCAGTGAGTCGATGCCAGGGTTCAGTGGAAACACCATATATTTT. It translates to CAISESMPGFSGNTIYF.

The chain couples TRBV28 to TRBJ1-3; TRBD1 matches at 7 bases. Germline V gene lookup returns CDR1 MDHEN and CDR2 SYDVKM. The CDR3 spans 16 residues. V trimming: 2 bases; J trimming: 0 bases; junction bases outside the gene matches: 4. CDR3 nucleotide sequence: TGTGCCAGCAGTTTAACGACAGGGATCTCTGGAAACACCATATATTTT. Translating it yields CASSLTTGISGNTIYF.

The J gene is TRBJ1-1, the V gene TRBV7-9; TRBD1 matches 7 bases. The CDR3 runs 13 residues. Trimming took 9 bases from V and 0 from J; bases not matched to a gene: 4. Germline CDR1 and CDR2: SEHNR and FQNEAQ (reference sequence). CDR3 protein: CASYDRVNTEAFF. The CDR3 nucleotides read TGTGCCAGTTACGACAGGGTGAACACTGAAGCTTTCTTT.

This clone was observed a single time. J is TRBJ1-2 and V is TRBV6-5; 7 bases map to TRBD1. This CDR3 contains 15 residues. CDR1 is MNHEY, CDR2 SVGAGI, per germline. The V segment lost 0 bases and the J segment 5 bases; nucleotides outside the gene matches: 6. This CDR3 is CASSYSSGGGYGYTF. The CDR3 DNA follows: TGTGCCAGCAGTTACTCGTCAGGGGGAGGTTATGGCTACACCTTC.

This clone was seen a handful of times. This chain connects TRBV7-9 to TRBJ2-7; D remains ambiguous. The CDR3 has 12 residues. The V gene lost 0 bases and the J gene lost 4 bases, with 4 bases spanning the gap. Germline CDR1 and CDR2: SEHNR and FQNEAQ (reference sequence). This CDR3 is CASSLAQYEQYF. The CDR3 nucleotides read TGTGCCAGCAGCTTAGCCCAGTACGAGCAGTACTTC.

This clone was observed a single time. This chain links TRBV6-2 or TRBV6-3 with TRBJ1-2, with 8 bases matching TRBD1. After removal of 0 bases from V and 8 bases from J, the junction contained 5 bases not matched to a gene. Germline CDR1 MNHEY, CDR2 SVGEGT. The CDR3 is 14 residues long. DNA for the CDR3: TGTGCCAGCAGTTACTCCCAGGGGGCGCGAGGCTACACCTTC. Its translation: CASSYSQGARGYTF.

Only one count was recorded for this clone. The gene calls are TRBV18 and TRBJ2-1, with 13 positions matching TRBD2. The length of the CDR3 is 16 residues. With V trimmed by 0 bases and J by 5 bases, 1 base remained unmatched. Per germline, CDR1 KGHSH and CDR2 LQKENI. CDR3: CASSPPGLAGNNEQFF. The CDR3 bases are TGTGCCAGCTCACCACCGGGACTAGCGGGGAACAATGAGCAGTTCTTC.

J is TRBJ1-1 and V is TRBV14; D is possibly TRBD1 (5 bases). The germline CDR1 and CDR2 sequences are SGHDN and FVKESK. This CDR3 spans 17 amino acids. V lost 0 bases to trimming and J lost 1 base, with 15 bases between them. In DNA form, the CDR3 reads TGTGCCAGCAGCCAAGATCTCAACAGGTTGTCGAACACTGAAGCTTTCTTT. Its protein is CASSQDLNRLSNTEAFF. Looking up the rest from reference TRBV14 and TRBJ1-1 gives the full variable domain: EAGVTQFPSHSVIEKGQTVTLRCDPISGHDNLYWYRRVMGKEIKFLLHFVKESKQDESGMPNNRFLAERTGGTYSTLKVQPAELEDSGVYFCASSQDLNRLSNTEAFFGQGTRLTVV.

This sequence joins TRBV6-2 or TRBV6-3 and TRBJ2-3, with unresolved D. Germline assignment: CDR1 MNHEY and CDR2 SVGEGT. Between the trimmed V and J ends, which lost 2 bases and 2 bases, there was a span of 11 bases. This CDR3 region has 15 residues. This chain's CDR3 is CASSYRLRNTDTQYF. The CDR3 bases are TGTGCCAGCAGTTACAGACTCCGAAACACAGATACGCAGTATTTT.

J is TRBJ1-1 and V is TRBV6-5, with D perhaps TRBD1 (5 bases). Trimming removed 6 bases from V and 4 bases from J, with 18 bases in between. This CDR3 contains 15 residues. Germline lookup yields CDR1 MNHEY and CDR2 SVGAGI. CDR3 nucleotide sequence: TGTGCCAGCAGACTAAACTTGGGGGGGGGCACTGAAGCTTTCTTT. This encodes CASRLNLGGGTEAFF.

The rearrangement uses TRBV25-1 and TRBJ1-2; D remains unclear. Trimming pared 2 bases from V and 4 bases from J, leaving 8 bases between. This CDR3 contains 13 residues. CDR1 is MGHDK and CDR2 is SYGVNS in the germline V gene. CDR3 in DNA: TGTGCCAGCAGTGAAAACCCCGGCTATGGCTACACCTTC. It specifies CASSENPGYGYTF.

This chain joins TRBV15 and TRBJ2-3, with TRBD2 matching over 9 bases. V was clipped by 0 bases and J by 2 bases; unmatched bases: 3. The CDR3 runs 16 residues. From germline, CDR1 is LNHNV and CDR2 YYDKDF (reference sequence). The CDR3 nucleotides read TGTGCCACCAGCAGAGAAGCTAGCGGGAACACAGATACGCAGTATTTT. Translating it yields CATSREASGNTDTQYF. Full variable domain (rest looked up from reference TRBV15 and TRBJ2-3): DAMVIQNPRYQVTQFGKPVTLSCSQTLNHNVMYWYQQKSSQAPKLLFHYYDKDFNNEADTPDNFQSRRPNTSFCFLDIRSPGLGDTAMYLCATSREASGNTDTQYFGPGTRLTVL.